This T cell receptor (beta chain) is from a study of shared clonotypes between healthy human individuals. Study as a whole: Three plates each covered CD4 naive and memory; CD8 naive two, CD8 memory one. Regarding the study as a whole: Tissues were not sampled, only blood, and their repertoires likely differ.

About this clone itself: No antigen is known for it.

The CDR3 extends over 16 amino acids. Trimming removed 1 base from V and 2 bases from J, with 11 bases in between. Germline loops: CDR1 SEHNR, CDR2 FQNEAQ (reference sequence). Every subset had its genomic DNA shared out evenly among several immunoSEQ plates. Approximately 30,000 T cell genomes (approximately 190 ng DNA) went into each sorted-subset replicate. Here immunoSEQ multiplex PCR was the method, and the copy in TCRdb shows in-frame clones only, minus some. The table includes 2 million to 2.5 million clones, 85% to 95% detected once. Sequencing input: naive CD4+ T cells from PBMCs. Subset indicated: CD45RA+ positively selected. The chain is built from TRBV7-9 and TRBJ1-4; a weak D match, TRBD1 (5 bases). The TCR comes from a man aged 18-30 years in good health. Some clones in this sample may be carry-over from other donors' samples. The CDR3 region is CASSLGQMGTNEKLFF. DNA for the CDR3: TGTGCCAGCAGCTTAGGACAGATGGGGACTAATGAAAAACTGTTTTTT. Variable domain in full (rest from reference TRBV7-9 and TRBJ1-4): DTGVSQNPRHKITKRGQNVTFRCDPISEHNRLYWYRQTLGQGPEFLTYFQNEAQLEKSRLLSDRFSAERPKGSFSTLEIQRTEQGDSAMYLCASSLGQMGTNEKLFFGSGTQLSVL.